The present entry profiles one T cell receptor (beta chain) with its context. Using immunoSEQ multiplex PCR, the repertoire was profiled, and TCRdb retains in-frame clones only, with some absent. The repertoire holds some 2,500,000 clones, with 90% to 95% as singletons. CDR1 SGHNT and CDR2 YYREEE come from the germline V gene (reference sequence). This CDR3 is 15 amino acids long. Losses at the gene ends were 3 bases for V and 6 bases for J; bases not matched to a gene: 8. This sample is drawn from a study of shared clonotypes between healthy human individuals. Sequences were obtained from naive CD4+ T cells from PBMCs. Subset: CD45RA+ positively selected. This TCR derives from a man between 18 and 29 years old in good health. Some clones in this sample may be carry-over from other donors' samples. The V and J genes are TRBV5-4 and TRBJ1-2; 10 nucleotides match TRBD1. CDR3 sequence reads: CASSSLTGGDHGYTF. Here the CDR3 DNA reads TGTGCCAGCAGCTCTTTGACAGGGGGCGATCATGGCTACACCTTC.